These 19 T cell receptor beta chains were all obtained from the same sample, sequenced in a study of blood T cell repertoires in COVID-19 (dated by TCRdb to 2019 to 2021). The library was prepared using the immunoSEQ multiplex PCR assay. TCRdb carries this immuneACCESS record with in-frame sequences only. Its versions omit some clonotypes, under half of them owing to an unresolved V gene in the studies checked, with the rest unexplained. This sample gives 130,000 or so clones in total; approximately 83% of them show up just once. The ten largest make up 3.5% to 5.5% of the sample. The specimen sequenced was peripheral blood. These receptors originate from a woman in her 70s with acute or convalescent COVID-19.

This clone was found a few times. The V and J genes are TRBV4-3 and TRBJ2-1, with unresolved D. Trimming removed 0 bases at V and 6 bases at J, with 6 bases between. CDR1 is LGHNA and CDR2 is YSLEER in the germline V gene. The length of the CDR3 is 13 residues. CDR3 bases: TGCGCCAGCAGCCAAGAGTTGCGCAATGAGCAGTTCTTC. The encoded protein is CASSQELRNEQFF.

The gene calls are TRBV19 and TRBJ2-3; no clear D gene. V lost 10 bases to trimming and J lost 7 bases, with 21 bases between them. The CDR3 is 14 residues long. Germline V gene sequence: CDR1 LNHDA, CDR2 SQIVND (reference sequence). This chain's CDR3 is CATSEVASRNTQYF. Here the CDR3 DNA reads TGTGCCACCAGTGAGGTTGCTAGTCGTAATACGCAGTATTTT.

The CDR3 region has the DNA TGCGCCAGCAGCCAGGAGAGACTTGTGGGGACAGGGGGGGCTTCACCCCTCCACTTT. Translating gives CASSQERLVGTGGASPLHF. The V and J genes are TRBV4-3 and TRBJ1-6; 11 positions agree with TRBD1. Germline CDR1 and CDR2: LGHNA and YSLEER. This CDR3 is built from 19 residues. V gave up 3 bases and J gave up 9 bases; unmatched junction bases: 16.

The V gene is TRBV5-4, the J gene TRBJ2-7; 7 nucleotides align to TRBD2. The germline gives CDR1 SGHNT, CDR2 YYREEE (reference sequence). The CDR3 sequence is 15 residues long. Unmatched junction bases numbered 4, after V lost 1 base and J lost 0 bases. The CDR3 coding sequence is TGTGCCAGCAGCTTGCAGCGGGGAAGCTCCTACGAGCAGTACTTC. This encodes CASSLQRGSSYEQYF.

CDR3 coding DNA: TGTGCCTGGAACCCGGACAGGGGATCCTACAATGAGCAGTTCTTC. Its translation is CAWNPDRGSYNEQFF. The genes are TRBV30 and TRBJ2-1, with 9 bases identical to TRBD1. Germline loops: CDR1 GTSNPN, CDR2 SVGIG (reference sequence). The CDR3 spans 15 residues. J lost 1 base, V lost 4 bases, and 5 bases had no gene match.

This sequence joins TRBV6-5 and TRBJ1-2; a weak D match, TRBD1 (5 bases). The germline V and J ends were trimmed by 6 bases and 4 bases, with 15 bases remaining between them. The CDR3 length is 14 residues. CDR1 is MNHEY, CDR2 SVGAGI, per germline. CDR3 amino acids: CASRDGVGLYGYTF. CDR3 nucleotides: TGTGCCAGCAGGGATGGGGTGGGGCTCTATGGCTACACCTTC.

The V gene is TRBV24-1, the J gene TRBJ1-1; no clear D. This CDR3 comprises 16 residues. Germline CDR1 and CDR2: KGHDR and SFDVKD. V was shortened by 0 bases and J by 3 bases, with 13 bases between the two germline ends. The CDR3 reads CATSDLVVTLYTEAFF. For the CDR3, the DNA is TGTGCCACCAGTGATTTGGTGGTTACATTGTACACTGAAGCTTTCTTT.

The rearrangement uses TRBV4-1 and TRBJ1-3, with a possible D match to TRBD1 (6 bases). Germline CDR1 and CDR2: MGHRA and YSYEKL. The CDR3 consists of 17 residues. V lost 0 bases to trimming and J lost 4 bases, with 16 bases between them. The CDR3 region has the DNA TGCGCCAGCAGCCAAGAGGCCAGGGGACGAGGGGGAAACACCATATATTTT. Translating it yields CASSQEARGRGGNTIYF.

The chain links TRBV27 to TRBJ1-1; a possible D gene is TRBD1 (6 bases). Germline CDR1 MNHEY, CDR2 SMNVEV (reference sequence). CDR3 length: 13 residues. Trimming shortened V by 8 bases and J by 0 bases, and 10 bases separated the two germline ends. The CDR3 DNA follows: TGTGCCAGCCGAGGACAGCTGAACACTGAAGCTTTCTTT. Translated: CASRGQLNTEAFF.

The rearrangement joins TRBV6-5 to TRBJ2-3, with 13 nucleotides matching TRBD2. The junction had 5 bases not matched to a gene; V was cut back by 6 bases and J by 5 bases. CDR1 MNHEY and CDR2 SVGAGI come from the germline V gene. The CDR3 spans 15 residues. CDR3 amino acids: CASRLGLAGVDTQYF. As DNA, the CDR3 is TGTGCCAGCAGACTCGGACTAGCGGGGGTAGATACGCAGTATTTT.

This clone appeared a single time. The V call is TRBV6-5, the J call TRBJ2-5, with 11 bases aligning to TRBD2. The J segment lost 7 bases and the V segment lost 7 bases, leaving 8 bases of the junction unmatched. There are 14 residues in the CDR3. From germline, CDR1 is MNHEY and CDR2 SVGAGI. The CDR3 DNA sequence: TGTGCCAGCACCCCTAGCGGGGGGATACGGACCCAGTACTTC. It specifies CASTPSGGIRTQYF.

CDR3 amino acids: CASSLPITDTQYF. The CDR3 DNA reads TGTGCCAGCAGCTTACCTATCACAGATACGCAGTATTTT. The genes are TRBV7-9 and TRBJ2-3; D is unclear. V was cut by 2 bases and J by 2 bases, with 5 bases left in between. Germline loops: CDR1 SEHNR, CDR2 FQNEAQ (reference sequence). The CDR3 extends over 13 amino acids.

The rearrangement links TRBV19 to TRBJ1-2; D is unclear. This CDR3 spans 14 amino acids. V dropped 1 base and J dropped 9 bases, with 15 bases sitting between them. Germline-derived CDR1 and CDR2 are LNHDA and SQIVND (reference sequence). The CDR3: CASSIGRGEPSYTF. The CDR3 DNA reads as TGTGCCAGTAGTATAGGACGAGGTGAGCCTAGCTACACCTTC.

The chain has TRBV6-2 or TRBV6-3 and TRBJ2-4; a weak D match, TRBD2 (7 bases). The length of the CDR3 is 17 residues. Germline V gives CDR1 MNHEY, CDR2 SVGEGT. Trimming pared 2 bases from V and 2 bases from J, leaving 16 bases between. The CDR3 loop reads CASSYVGGGASKNIQYF. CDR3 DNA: TGTGCCAGCAGTTACGTTGGGGGGGGCGCGTCCAAAAACATTCAGTACTTC.

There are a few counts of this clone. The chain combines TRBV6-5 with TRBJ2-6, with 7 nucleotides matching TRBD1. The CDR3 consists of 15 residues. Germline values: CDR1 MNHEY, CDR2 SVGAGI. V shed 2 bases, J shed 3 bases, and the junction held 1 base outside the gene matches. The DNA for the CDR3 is TGTGCCAGCAGTTACAGGGGGCTTGGGGCCAACGTCCTGACTTTC. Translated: CASSYRGLGANVLTF.

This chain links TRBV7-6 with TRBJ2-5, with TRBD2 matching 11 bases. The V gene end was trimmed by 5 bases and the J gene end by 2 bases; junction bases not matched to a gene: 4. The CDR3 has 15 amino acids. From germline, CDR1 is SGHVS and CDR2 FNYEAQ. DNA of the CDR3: TGTGCCAGCAGCCGACGACTAGCGGGGCAAGAGACCCAGTACTTC. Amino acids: CASSRRLAGQETQYF. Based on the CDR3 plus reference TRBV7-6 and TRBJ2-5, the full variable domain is GAGVSQSPRYKVTKRGQDVALRCDPISGHVSLYWYRQALGQGPEFLTYFNYEAQQDKSGLPNDRFSAERPEGSISTLTIQRTEQRDSAMYRCASSRRLAGQETQYFGPGTRLLVL.

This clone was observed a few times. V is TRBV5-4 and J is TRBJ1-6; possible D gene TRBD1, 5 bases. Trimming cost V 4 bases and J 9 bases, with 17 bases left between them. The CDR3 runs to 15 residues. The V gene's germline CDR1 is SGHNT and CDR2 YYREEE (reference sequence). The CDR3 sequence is CASSPAGVQGSPLHF. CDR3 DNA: TGTGCCAGCAGCCCGGCGGGGGTTCAGGGTTCACCCCTCCACTTT.

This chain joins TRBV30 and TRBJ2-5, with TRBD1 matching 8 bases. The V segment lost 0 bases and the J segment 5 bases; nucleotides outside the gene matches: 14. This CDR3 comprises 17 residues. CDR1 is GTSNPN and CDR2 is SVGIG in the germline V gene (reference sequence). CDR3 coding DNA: TGTGCCTGGAGTGTACAGGAGTGGACAGGGCAGGGGGAGACCCAGTACTTC. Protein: CAWSVQEWTGQGETQYF.

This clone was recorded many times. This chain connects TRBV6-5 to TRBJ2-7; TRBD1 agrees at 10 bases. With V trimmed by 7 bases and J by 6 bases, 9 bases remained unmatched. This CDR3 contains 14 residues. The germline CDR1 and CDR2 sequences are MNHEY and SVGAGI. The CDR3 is CASNGGQGVGEQYF. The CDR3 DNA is TGTGCCAGCAACGGAGGACAGGGGGTGGGCGAGCAGTACTTC.